This entry lists 20 T cell receptor beta chains sequenced from one sample in a study of CD8+ T cells in alopecia areata. The authors extracted RNA and reverse transcribed it into cDNA as the sequencing template. Using immunoSEQ multiplex PCR, the repertoire was profiled, and TCRdb retains in-frame clones only, with some absent. The sample contains 170,000 or so clones, under 60% of which appear only once. Stated treatment: oral pan-JAK inhibitor, 5-10 mg twice daily. The sequencing used CD8+ T cells sorted from blood, collected at week 24, from a patient treated with tofacitinib. Receptors were obtained from a human donor with alopecia areata.

The chain uses TRBV30 and TRBJ1-6, with TRBD1 as a possible D gene (6 bases). The CDR3 consists of 12 residues. V lost 3 bases and J lost 13, with 13 bases in between. CDR1 GTSNPN and CDR2 SVGIG come from the germline V gene (reference sequence). This CDR3 is CAWSRGGLPLHF. In DNA form, the CDR3 reads TGTGCCTGGAGCCGGGGGGGCCTCCCCCTCCACTTT.

This chain uses TRBV19 with TRBJ2-5; D not certain. This CDR3 has 13 amino acids. The germline V gene encodes CDR1 LNHDA and CDR2 SQIVND (reference sequence). V was trimmed by 9 bases and J by 0 bases, leaving 11 bases between them. Written as DNA, the CDR3 is TGTGCCAGCTCCCAGTGGGACCAAGAGACCCAGTACTTC. This codes for CASSQWDQETQYF.

As DNA, the CDR3 is TGTGCCAGCAGGGACATTCAGCAGTTCTTC. This sequence encodes CASRDIQQFF. The chain employs TRBV2 and TRBJ2-1, with a possible D match to TRBD1 (5 bases). The V gene's germline CDR1 is SNHLY and CDR2 FYNNEI. The V end was cut by 6 bases, the J end by 11 bases, with 8 bases between. The CDR3 spans 10 residues.

The chain has TRBV6-5 and TRBJ1-5; D is uncertain. The V gene's germline CDR1 is MNHEY and CDR2 SVGAGI. This CDR3 has 15 amino acids. The germline V and J ends were trimmed by 4 bases and 0 bases, with 10 bases remaining between them. This CDR3 reads CASSSSRNSNQPQHF. CDR3 DNA sequence: TGTGCCAGCAGTTCATCGAGGAATAGCAATCAGCCCCAGCATTTT.

The CDR3 sequence is CASSVVEEAFF. The CDR3 DNA reads as TGTGCCAGCAGCGTGGTTGAGGAAGCTTTCTTT. This chain links TRBV9 with TRBJ1-1; D call uncertain. The germline V gene encodes CDR1 SGDLS and CDR2 YYNGEE. The V and J ends lost 2 bases and 8 bases respectively, with 7 bases between them. The CDR3 is made up of 11 amino acids.

This clone has just a few counts. V and J are TRBV7-8 and TRBJ2-1; D is uncertain. In germline, CDR1 is SGHVS, CDR2 FQNEAQ. Trimming removed 3 bases at V and 2 bases at J, with 5 bases between. CDR3 length: 13 residues. The CDR3 DNA follows: TGTGCCAGCAGCTTGGCCCCCTACAATGAGCAGTTCTTC. It is translated as CASSLAPYNEQFF.

The chain combines TRBV2 with TRBJ1-6, with 10 bases matching TRBD1. Germline lookup yields CDR1 SNHLY and CDR2 FYNNEI. J gave up 10 bases and V 7 bases, and 1 base lay outside the gene matches. The CDR3 contains 12 residues. The CDR3 spells CASKDRGSPLHF. The CDR3 DNA is TGTGCCAGCAAGGACAGGGGGTCACCCCTCCACTTT.

Points on this clone: Other nucleotide sequences in the sample specify the same CDR3. This sequence joins TRBV29-1 and TRBJ1-2; 10 positions match TRBD1. V dropped 2 bases and J dropped 8; count of bases not matched to a gene: 8. CDR3 length: 14 residues. CDR1 and CDR2 (germline): SQVTM, ANQGSEA. CDR3 residues: CSVERPGQGNGYTF. Here the CDR3 DNA reads TGCAGCGTTGAAAGACCGGGACAGGGGAACGGCTACACCTTC.

This clone was seen only a few times. This CDR3 is also generated by other DNA sequences in the sample. This chain links TRBV5-1 with TRBJ1-1; D call uncertain. CDR3 size: 11 residues. CDR1 is SGHRS, CDR2 YFSETQ, per germline. The V end was cut by 0 bases, the J end by 6 bases, with 3 bases between. CDR3 in amino acids: CASSLGAEAFF. DNA for the CDR3: TGCGCCAGCAGCTTGGGCGCTGAAGCTTTCTTT.

The CDR3 sequence: CASSPTSWETQYF. CDR3 coding DNA: TGTGCCAGCAGTCCGACTAGCTGGGAGACCCAGTACTTC. This chain uses TRBV4-2 with TRBJ2-5, with TRBD2 matching over 7 bases. CDR1 and CDR2 (germline): LGHNA, YNFKEQ. CDR3 length: 13 residues. V lost 6 bases, J lost 5 bases, and 6 bases stayed unmatched.

The chain combines TRBV9 with TRBJ2-3; 9 nucleotides agree with TRBD2. CDR1 is SGDLS, CDR2 YYNGEE, per germline. This CDR3 contains 15 residues. V trimming: 0 bases; J trimming: 6 bases; junction bases outside the gene matches: 5. The CDR3 sequence is CASSVEASGADTQYF. CDR3 DNA sequence: TGTGCCAGCAGCGTAGAGGCTAGCGGGGCCGATACGCAGTATTTT.

The chain uses TRBV7-9 and TRBJ2-1; TRBD2 matches 11 bases. Per the germline V gene, CDR1 is SEHNR and CDR2 is FQNEAQ (reference sequence). The CDR3 length is 15 residues. J gave up 8 bases and V 5 bases, and 8 bases lay outside the gene matches. CDR3 in DNA: TGTGCCAGCAGCCAACTAGCGGGGGAGTTCGATGAGCAGTTCTTC. This gives the protein CASSQLAGEFDEQFF.

This chain links TRBV30 with TRBJ1-1; no firm D call. The germline V gene encodes CDR1 GTSNPN and CDR2 SVGIG (reference sequence). The CDR3 covers 11 residues. The ends were cut back, 8 bases at V and 1 base at J, with 8 bases in the middle. CDR3 sequence (DNA): TGTGCCACTGCCAGGAACACTGAAGCTTTCTTT. It yields the protein CATARNTEAFF.

The chain couples TRBV5-1 to TRBJ2-5; the D is unclear. V was cut by 0 bases and J by 1 base, with 13 bases left in between. Germline CDR1 is SGHRS and CDR2 is YFSETQ. The CDR3 spans 16 residues. The CDR3 reads CASSLVSVQAQETQYF. In DNA form, the CDR3 reads TGCGCCAGCAGCTTGGTTTCCGTCCAGGCCCAAGAGACCCAGTACTTC.

The chain combines TRBV5-6 with TRBJ2-1; TRBD1 aligns across 9 bases. V shed 9 bases, J shed 5 bases, and the junction held 9 bases outside the gene matches. Per germline, CDR1 SGHDT and CDR2 YYEEEE. The CDR3 is 14 amino acids. The CDR3 DNA follows: TGTGCCACAAGGGGACAGGGCGTAAACAATGAGCAGTTCTTC. Its translation is CATRGQGVNNEQFF.

Only one count was recorded for this clone. The CDR3 DNA reads as TGTGCCAGCAGTTTAAGGGCGGAGGGGACCAACTATGGCTACACCTTC. It is translated as CASSLRAEGTNYGYTF. The rearrangement joins TRBV27 to TRBJ1-2; a weak D match, TRBD1 (5 bases). The CDR3 contains 16 residues. The V gene lost 2 bases and the J gene lost 2 bases, with 15 bases spanning the gap. In germline, CDR1 is MNHEY, CDR2 SMNVEV (reference sequence).

The genes are TRBV29-1 and TRBJ1-1; 8 bases fit TRBD1. The trim removed 7 bases at V and 6 bases at J, leaving 13 bases unmatched. Germline CDR1 reads SQVTM; CDR2 reads ANQGSEA. CDR3 length: 14 residues. The CDR3: CSGRTGNSFSEAFF. The CDR3 DNA is TGCAGCGGCAGGACAGGGAATTCCTTTTCTGAAGCTTTCTTT. Together with reference TRBV29-1 and TRBJ1-1, the CDR3 gives the full variable domain: SAVISQKPSRDICQRGTSLTIQCQVDSQVTMMFWYRQQPGQSLTLIATANQGSEATYESGFVIDKFPISRPNLTFSTLTVSNMSPEDSSIYLCSGRTGNSFSEAFFGQGTRLTVV.

The rearrangement uses TRBV4-2 and TRBJ2-1, with D possibly matching TRBD1 (6 bases). The CDR3 length is 12 residues. With 5 bases removed from V and 9 bases from J, the gap between germline ends came to 11 bases. Germline CDR1 reads LGHNA; CDR2 reads YNFKEQ. The CDR3 region is CASSDTGIEQFF. In DNA, the CDR3 is TGTGCCAGCAGCGATACAGGGATTGAGCAGTTCTTC.

The chain combines TRBV29-1 with TRBJ2-2, with 9 bases that match TRBD1. With V trimmed by 1 base and J by 7 bases, 4 bases remained unmatched. Germline-derived CDR1 and CDR2 are SQVTM and ANQGSEA. The CDR3 consists of 14 residues. The CDR3 region has the DNA TGCAGCGTTGAAGGGACAGGGGATGTCGGGGAGCTGTTTTTT. This translates into CSVEGTGDVGELFF.

This clone has just a few counts. The V call is TRBV15, the J call TRBJ2-6; D gene ambiguous. The CDR3 is made up of 15 amino acids. The germline V and J ends were trimmed by 4 bases and 2 bases, with 9 bases remaining between them. The germline V gene encodes CDR1 LNHNV and CDR2 YYDKDF (reference sequence). The DNA for the CDR3 is TGTGCCACCAGCAATCAGTATCCTGGGGCCAACGTCCTGACTTTC. This gives the protein CATSNQYPGANVLTF.